The clone carrying this T cell receptor (beta chain) was counted many times. Its cognate antigen is unknown. CDR3 length: 15 residues. Between the trimmed V and J ends, which lost 2 bases and 1 base, there was a span of 12 bases. Germline V gene data show CDR1 as MNHEY and CDR2 as SVGAGI. One entry per CDR3 protein results from TCRdb running MiXCR on the 5' RACE reads. The table records 690,000 or so distinct CDR3 sequences, 8% to 9% of them present only once. This record belongs to a study of identical twins. General study findings and limits: Memory repertoires showed no such pattern, whereas abundant cord blood beta clonotypes carried fewer insertions.

The same specimen was also included in a second study, on yellow fever vaccine responses in identical twins. That work states: Twins reportedly showed a vaccine T cell response that seemed partly convergent and partly personalized.

This chain connects TRBV6-5 to TRBJ2-7, with D unclear. The sequenced sample consisted of PBMCs. The TCR was taken from a woman between 18 and 29 years old in good health. In DNA, the CDR3 is TGTGCCAGCAGTTACAAAATTCTAGGATCCTACGAGCAGTACTTC. Amino acid sequence: CASSYKILGSYEQYF.